This T cell receptor beta chain is from a study of T cell repertoires in cytomegalovirus infection. Study-level information: Carrying CMV and the relevant HLA type showed in public TCR beta signatures.

TCRdb called the reads again in MiXCR, with one record for every CDR3 protein. The sample has about 740,000 distinct CDR3 sequences, 35% seen once. Study-wide results and caveats: Cumulative frequency of public TCR beta families picked out carriers of CMV plus the relevant HLA. Dominant in the ex vivo response were TCR beta clonotypes restricted by HLA-C and specific for CMV.

The CDR3 runs 11 residues. V was cut by 6 bases and J by 6 bases, with 9 bases left in between. To note about this clonotype: Antigen: not known.

This TCR derives from a human donor in good health (CMV status not recorded). Some clones in this sample may be carry-over from other donors' samples. The specimen sequenced was PBMCs. This chain joins TRBV12-3 or TRBV12-4 and TRBJ2-7; tentatively, D is TRBD1 or TRBD2 (5 bases each). CDR3 protein: CASREGCEQYF. In nucleotides, the CDR3 is TGTGCCAGCAGAGAGGGGTGCGAGCAGTACTTC.